The 25 T cell receptor beta chains in this list originate from one sample, sequenced in a study of cytomegalovirus exposure and HLA in healthy donors. The PCR made use of 60 Vbeta and 13 Jbeta primers. TCRdb's copy holds only in-frame clones and misses some; the assay was immunoSEQ multiplex PCR. The sample contains some 110,000 clones, 70% to 80% of which appear only once. Sequencing input: PBMCs. These receptor sequences come from a boy aged 10-17 years in good health and CMV-seronegative.

This clone has just a few counts. At the DNA level, this CDR3 is encoded by other sequences in the same sample as well. The J gene is TRBJ1-5, the V gene TRBV27; TRBD1 matches 7 bases. Losses at the gene ends were 8 bases for V and 6 bases for J; bases not matched to a gene: 4. Germline loops: CDR1 MNHEY, CDR2 SMNVEV (reference sequence). The CDR3 totals 12 residues. CDR3 bases: TGTGCCAGCCAGGGGGTCGGTCAGCCCCAGCATTTT. Amino acids: CASQGVGQPQHF.

The rearrangement uses TRBV5-8 and TRBJ1-1; D is perhaps TRBD1 (6 bases). The length of the CDR3 is 15 residues. V gave up 5 bases and J gave up 0 bases, with 14 bases separating them. Germline V gene lookup returns CDR1 SGHTS and CDR2 YDEGEE. As DNA, the CDR3 is TGTGCCAGCAGTCGGCAGGGGTCCATGAACACTGAAGCTTTCTTT. Translation: CASSRQGSMNTEAFF.

The chain combines TRBV7-3 with TRBJ2-3, with 8 bases that match TRBD2. Germline V gene data show CDR1 as SGHTA and CDR2 as FQGTGA. The V segment lost 5 bases and the J segment 6 bases; nucleotides outside the gene matches: 4. The CDR3 covers 13 residues. The CDR3 nucleotides read TGTGCCAGCAGCGCACCGGGGGGGGATACGCAGTATTTT. It codes for CASSAPGGDTQYF.

This clone was observed a handful of times. The V call is TRBV10-1, the J call TRBJ1-1, with 8 bases lining up with TRBD1. The V segment lost 5 bases and the J segment 5 bases; nucleotides outside the gene matches: 7. Germline V gene data show CDR1 as WNHNN and CDR2 as SYGVQD (reference sequence). This CDR3 is 14 amino acids long. CDR3 in amino acids: CASSRDRMGTEAFF. CDR3 nucleotide sequence: TGCGCCAGCAGTCGGGACAGGATGGGGACTGAAGCTTTCTTT.

The chain uses TRBV6-5 and TRBJ2-7; 7 positions match TRBD2. J lost 2 bases, V lost 0 bases, and 1 base had no gene match. Germline V lookup: CDR1 MNHEY, CDR2 SVGAGI. The CDR3 spans 14 residues. Here the CDR3 DNA reads TGTGCCAGCAGTTACTCCGGGGGGACCTACGAGCAGTACTTC. It translates to CASSYSGGTYEQYF.

The chain carries TRBV7-9 and TRBJ2-5; no clear D. The germline V gene has CDR1 SEHNR and CDR2 FQNEAQ (reference sequence). CDR3 size: 14 residues. V dropped 1 base and J dropped 2 bases, with 8 bases sitting between them. The CDR3 loop is CASSLDTRQETQYF. CDR3 nucleotide sequence: TGTGCCAGCAGCTTAGACACCAGGCAAGAGACCCAGTACTTC. Together with reference TRBV7-9 and TRBJ2-5, the CDR3 gives the full variable domain: DTGVSQNPRHKITKRGQNVTFRCDPISEHNRLYWYRQTLGQGPEFLTYFQNEAQLEKSRLLSDRFSAERPKGSFSTLEIQRTEQGDSAMYLCASSLDTRQETQYFGPGTRLLVL.

The V call is TRBV6-5, the J call TRBJ1-2; possible D gene TRBD1, 5 bases. The CDR3 runs 14 residues. The V end lost 4 bases, the J end lost 6 bases, and 15 bases lay between the germline ends. CDR1 and CDR2 (germline): MNHEY, SVGAGI. This CDR3 reads CASSSPPAGHGYTF. The CDR3 nucleotides read TGTGCCAGCAGTTCCCCTCCGGCGGGGCATGGCTACACCTTC.

V gene TRBV14 combines with J gene TRBJ2-7, with D unresolved. Germline V gene lookup returns CDR1 SGHDN and CDR2 FVKESK. Trimming left V 3 bases short and J 1 base short, with 4 bases between. The CDR3 consists of 12 residues. The CDR3 is CASSHVSYEQYF. CDR3 sequence (DNA): TGTGCCAGCAGCCACGTTTCCTACGAGCAGTACTTC.

This clone appeared a few times. The rearrangement uses TRBV10-3 and TRBJ2-2; 11 nucleotides line up with TRBD2. The CDR3 runs to 16 residues. CDR1 and CDR2 from the germline V gene are ENHRY and SYGVKD. The J segment lost 6 bases and the V segment lost 0 bases, leaving 3 bases of the junction unmatched. CDR3 coding DNA: TGTGCCATCAGTGAGTCTAGCGGGGGGGCATCCGGGGAGCTGTTTTTT. Translating it yields CAISESSGGASGELFF.

The rearrangement uses TRBV25-1 and TRBJ2-5, with TRBD2 as a possible D gene (6 bases). V was trimmed by 8 bases and J by 6 bases, leaving 16 bases between them. Germline CDR1 and CDR2: MGHDK and SYGVNS. This CDR3 contains 13 residues. The CDR3, as DNA: TGTGCCAGCTCACCCGGGGGTATCAAGACCCAGTACTTC. The encoded protein is CASSPGGIKTQYF.

In the case of this clone: A read error may produce the germline difference seen at one junction end. The chain has TRBV7-9 and TRBJ1-5; D call uncertain. Germline V gene data show CDR1 as SEHNR and CDR2 as FQNEAQ (reference sequence). This CDR3 region has 14 residues. Here the CDR3 reads CASSLDGFSQPQHF. In nucleotides, the CDR3 is TGTGCCAGCAGTTTAGACGGGTTTAGTCAGCCCCAGCATTTT.

The rearrangement joins TRBV9 to TRBJ1-3, with no clear D. The ends were cut back, 4 bases at V and 2 bases at J, with 16 bases in the middle. Germline CDR1 is SGDLS and CDR2 is YYNGEE. The CDR3 consists of 16 residues. CDR3: CASSRVEEGAGNTIYF. CDR3 in DNA: TGTGCCAGCAGCCGCGTTGAGGAGGGAGCTGGAAACACCATATATTTT.

V and J are TRBV19 and TRBJ1-5, with D possibly being TRBD1 (5 bases). From germline, CDR1 is LNHDA and CDR2 SQIVND (reference sequence). There are 14 residues in the CDR3. Trimming removed 1 base from V and 6 bases from J, with 10 bases in between. Written as DNA, the CDR3 is TGTGCCAGTAGTATAGGGCAGGGTCCTCAGCCCCAGCATTTT. It codes for CASSIGQGPQPQHF.

This chain joins TRBV6-5 and TRBJ1-2; D unclear. Trimming cost V 6 bases and J 3 bases, with 17 bases left between them. The CDR3 covers 15 residues. CDR1 is MNHEY, CDR2 SVGAGI, per germline. The CDR3: CASSPLRPGDYGYTF. CDR3 sequence (DNA): TGTGCCAGCAGCCCTCTAAGGCCCGGGGACTATGGCTACACCTTC.

This rearrangement joins TRBV7-8 to TRBJ2-7; tentatively, D is TRBD1 (6 bases). Deletions cut 5 bases from V and 5 bases from J, with 25 bases between. This CDR3 is 17 amino acids long. Germline V CDR1 and CDR2: SGHVS, FQNEAQ. CDR3 in amino acids: CASSPFPGTRRGNEQYF. The DNA for the CDR3 is TGTGCCAGCAGCCCATTCCCCGGAACGCGTAGGGGGAACGAGCAGTACTTC.

The J gene is TRBJ1-1, the V gene TRBV19; D is unclear. V was pared by 3 bases and J by 11 bases, with 4 bases between. The CDR3 length is 9 residues. CDR1 LNHDA and CDR2 SQIVND come from the germline V gene (reference sequence). CDR3 residues: CASSIRAFF. CDR3 DNA: TGTGCCAGTAGTATCAGGGCTTTCTTT.

CDR3 sequence (DNA): TGTGCCAGCAGTGAGGGGGGTCTAAACTATGGCTACACCTTC. This codes for CASSEGGLNYGYTF. The rearrangement uses TRBV6-1 and TRBJ1-2; D perhaps matches TRBD1 (5 bases). The CDR3 totals 14 residues. Germline CDR1 reads MNHNS; CDR2 reads SASEGT. Deletions cut 3 bases from V and 2 bases from J, with 10 bases between.

Written as DNA, the CDR3 is TGTGCCTCCCTTCTTTCAGATACGCAGTATTTT. This codes for CASLLSDTQYF. This rearrangement joins TRBV30 to TRBJ2-3; D is unresolved. The CDR3 loop spans 11 amino acids. CDR1 GTSNPN and CDR2 SVGIG come from the germline V gene (reference sequence). V gave up 7 bases and J gave up 4 bases, with 9 bases separating them.

The CDR3, as DNA: TGTGCCAAGAGGGGGGAGCAGTACTTC. Its translation is CAKRGEQYF. This chain links TRBV10-3 with TRBJ2-7; D perhaps matches TRBD1 (6 bases). The CDR3 spans 9 residues. V was clipped by 10 bases and J by 7 bases, with 8 bases between them. Germline V gene data show CDR1 as ENHRY and CDR2 as SYGVKD.

There are a few counts of this clone. The chain is built from TRBV19 and TRBJ2-7; D uncertain. Trimming took off 5 bases at V and 0 bases at J, with 5 bases between the two ends. CDR3 length equals 12 residues. CDR1 is LNHDA and CDR2 is SQIVND in the germline V gene (reference sequence). As DNA, the CDR3 is TGTGCCAGTAGTGCGCCCTCCTACGAGCAGTACTTC. This codes for CASSAPSYEQYF.

This chain connects TRBV4-3 to TRBJ2-7; D is undetermined. CDR3 size: 15 residues. The V end lost 1 base, the J end lost 4 bases, and 14 bases lay between the germline ends. The germline V gene has CDR1 LGHNA and CDR2 YSLEER. The CDR3 coding sequence is TGCGCCAGCAGCCAAGTGAACAGTAATGTTTACGAGCAGTACTTC. Translation gives CASSQVNSNVYEQYF.

The chain links TRBV7-2 to TRBJ1-2, with a tentative D call TRBD1 (5 bases). Trimming shortened V by 5 bases and J by 4 bases, and 11 bases separated the two germline ends. In germline, CDR1 is SGHTA, CDR2 FQGNSA. The CDR3 has 13 amino acids. CDR3: CASSPRVGYGYTF. The CDR3 nucleotides read TGTGCCAGCAGCCCCAGGGTGGGCTATGGCTACACCTTC.

In its sample, this clone was seen a few times. The CDR3 here is CASRTTGDQETQYF. Written as DNA, the CDR3 is TGTGCCAGCAGGACGACAGGGGACCAAGAGACCCAGTACTTC. The genes are TRBV5-6 and TRBJ2-5; 8 positions agree with TRBD1. V was pared by 5 bases and J by 0 bases, with 3 bases of the junction left unmatched. Germline CDR1 is SGHDT and CDR2 is YYEEEE. The CDR3 is made up of 14 amino acids. The full variable domain, rest sourced from reference TRBV5-6 and TRBJ2-5, is DAGVTQSPTHLIKTRGQQVTLRCSPKSGHDTVSWYQQALGQGPQFIFQYYEEEERQRGNFPDRFSGHQFPNYSSELNVNALLLGDSALYLCASRTTGDQETQYFGPGTRLLVL.

A few counts support this clone. The chain couples TRBV6-4 to TRBJ2-3; 9 nucleotides line up with TRBD1. The J segment lost 6 bases and the V segment lost 3 bases, leaving 10 bases of the junction unmatched. Germline V CDR1 and CDR2: MRHNA, SNTAGT. The CDR3 contains 16 residues. DNA for the CDR3: TGTGCCAGCAGTGAATCGACAGGGGGGGGCCCCGATACGCAGTATTTT. This translates into CASSESTGGGPDTQYF.

The sample holds a few counts of this clone. The chain is built from TRBV27 and TRBJ1-4, with 8 bases identical to TRBD1. V was clipped by 5 bases and J by 8 bases; unmatched bases: 7. The germline gives CDR1 MNHEY, CDR2 SMNVEV (reference sequence). This CDR3 has 14 residues. The CDR3 is CASSRQGAGEKLFF. The CDR3, as DNA: TGTGCCAGCAGTCGTCAGGGGGCTGGAGAAAAACTGTTTTTT.